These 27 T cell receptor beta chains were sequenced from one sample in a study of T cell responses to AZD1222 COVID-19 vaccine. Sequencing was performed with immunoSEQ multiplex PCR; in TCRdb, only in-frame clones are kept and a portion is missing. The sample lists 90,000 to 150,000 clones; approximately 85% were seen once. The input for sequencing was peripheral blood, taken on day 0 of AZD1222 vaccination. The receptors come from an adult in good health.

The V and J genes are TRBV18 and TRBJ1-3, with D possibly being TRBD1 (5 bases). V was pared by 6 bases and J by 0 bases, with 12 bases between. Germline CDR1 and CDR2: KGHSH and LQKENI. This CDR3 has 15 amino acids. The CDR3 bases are TGTGCCAGCTCCCCGCAGGGTAGCTCTGGAAACACCATATATTTT. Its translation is CASSPQGSSGNTIYF.

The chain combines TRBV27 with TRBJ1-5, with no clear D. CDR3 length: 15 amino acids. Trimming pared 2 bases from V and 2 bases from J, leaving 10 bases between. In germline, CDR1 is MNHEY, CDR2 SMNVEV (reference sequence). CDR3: CASSLHGGGNQPQHF. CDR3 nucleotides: TGTGCCAGCAGTTTACACGGTGGGGGCAATCAGCCCCAGCATTTT.

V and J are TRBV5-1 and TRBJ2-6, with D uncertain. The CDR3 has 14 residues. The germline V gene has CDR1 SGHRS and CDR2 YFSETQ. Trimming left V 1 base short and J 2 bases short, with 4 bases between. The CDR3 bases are TGCGCCAGCAGCTTGCAGGCTGGGGCCAACGTCCTGACTTTC. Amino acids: CASSLQAGANVLTF.

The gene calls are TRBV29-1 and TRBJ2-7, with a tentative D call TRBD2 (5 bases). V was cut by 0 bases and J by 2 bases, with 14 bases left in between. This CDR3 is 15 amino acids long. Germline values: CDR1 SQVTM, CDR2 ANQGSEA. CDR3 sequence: CSVEDERTGTYEQYF. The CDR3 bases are TGCAGCGTTGAAGATGAGAGGACGGGGACCTACGAGCAGTACTTC.

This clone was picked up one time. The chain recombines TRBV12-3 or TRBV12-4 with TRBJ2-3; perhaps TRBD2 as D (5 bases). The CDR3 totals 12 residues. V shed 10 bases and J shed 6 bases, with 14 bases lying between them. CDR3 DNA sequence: TGTGCCACCACCCGGGAATCGGATACGCAGTATTTT. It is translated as CATTRESDTQYF.

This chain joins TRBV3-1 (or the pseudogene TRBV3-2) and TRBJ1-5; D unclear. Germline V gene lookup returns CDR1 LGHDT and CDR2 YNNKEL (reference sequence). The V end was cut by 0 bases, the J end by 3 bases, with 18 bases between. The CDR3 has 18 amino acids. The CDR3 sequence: CASSQDLPLPGTNQPQHF. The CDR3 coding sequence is TGTGCCAGCAGCCAAGATCTCCCGCTTCCGGGAACCAATCAGCCCCAGCATTTT.

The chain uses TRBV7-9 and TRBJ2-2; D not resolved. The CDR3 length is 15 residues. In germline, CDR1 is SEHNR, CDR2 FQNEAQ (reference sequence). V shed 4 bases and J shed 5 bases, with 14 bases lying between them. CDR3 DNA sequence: TGTGCCAGCAGCTACAGAGCTCCCGGGACCGGGGAGCTGTTTTTT. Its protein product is CASSYRAPGTGELFF.

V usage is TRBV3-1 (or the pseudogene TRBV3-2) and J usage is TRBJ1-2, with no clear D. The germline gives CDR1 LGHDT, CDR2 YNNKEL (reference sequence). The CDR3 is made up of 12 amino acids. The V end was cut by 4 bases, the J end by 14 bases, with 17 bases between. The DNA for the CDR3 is TGTGCCAGCAGCCCAAGAAATAGCAGACTAACCTTC. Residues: CASSPRNSRLTF.

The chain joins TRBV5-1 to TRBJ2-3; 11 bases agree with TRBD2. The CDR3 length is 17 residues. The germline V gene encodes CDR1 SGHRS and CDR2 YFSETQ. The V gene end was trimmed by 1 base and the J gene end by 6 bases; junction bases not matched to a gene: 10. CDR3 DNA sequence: TGCGCCAGCAGCTTGACCCCCCCTAGCGGGGGGCGCGATACGCAGTATTTT. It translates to CASSLTPPSGGRDTQYF.

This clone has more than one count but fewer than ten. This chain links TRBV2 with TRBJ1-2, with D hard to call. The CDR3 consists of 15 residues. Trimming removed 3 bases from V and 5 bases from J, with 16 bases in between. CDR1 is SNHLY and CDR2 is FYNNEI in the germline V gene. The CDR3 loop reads CASSDLLMLGYGYTF. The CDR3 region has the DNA TGTGCCAGCAGTGACCTGCTAATGCTTGGGTATGGCTACACCTTC.

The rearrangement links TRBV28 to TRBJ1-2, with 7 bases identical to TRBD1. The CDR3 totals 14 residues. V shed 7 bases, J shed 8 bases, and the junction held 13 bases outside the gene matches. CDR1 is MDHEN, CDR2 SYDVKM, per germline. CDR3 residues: CASTTPERGHGYTF. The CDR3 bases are TGTGCCAGCACCACCCCGGAGAGGGGGCACGGCTACACCTTC.

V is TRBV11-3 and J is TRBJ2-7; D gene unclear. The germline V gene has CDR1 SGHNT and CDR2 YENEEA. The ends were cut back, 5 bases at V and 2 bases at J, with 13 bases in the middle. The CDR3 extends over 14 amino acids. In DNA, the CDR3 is TGTGCCAGCAGCAGTCGAGAGAAGCCCTACGAGCAGTACTTC. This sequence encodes CASSSREKPYEQYF.

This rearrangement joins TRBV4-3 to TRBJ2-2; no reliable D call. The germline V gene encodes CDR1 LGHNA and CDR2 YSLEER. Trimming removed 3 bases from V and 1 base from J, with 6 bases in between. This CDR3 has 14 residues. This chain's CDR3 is CASSQGRNTGELFF. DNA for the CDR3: TGCGCCAGCAGCCAGGGTAGGAACACCGGGGAGCTGTTTTTT.

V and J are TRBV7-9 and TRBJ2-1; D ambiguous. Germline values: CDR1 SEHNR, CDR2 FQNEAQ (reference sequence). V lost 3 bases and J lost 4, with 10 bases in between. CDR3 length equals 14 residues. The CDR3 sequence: CASSFPTTYNEQFF. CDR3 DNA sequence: TGTGCCAGCAGCTTCCCCACAACATACAATGAGCAGTTCTTC.

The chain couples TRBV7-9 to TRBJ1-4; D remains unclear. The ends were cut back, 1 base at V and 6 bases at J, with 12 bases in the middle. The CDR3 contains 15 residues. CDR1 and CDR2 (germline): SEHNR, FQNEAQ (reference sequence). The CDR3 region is CASSLGGREYEKLFF. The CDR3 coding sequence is TGTGCCAGCAGCTTAGGCGGCAGAGAGTATGAAAAACTGTTTTTT.

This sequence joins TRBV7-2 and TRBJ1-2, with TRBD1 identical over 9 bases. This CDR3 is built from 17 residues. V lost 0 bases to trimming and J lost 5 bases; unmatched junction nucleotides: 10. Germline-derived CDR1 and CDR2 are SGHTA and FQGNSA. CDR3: CASSLAGTGNLGYGYTF. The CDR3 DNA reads TGTGCCAGCAGCTTAGCCGGGACAGGGAATTTGGGGTATGGCTACACCTTC.

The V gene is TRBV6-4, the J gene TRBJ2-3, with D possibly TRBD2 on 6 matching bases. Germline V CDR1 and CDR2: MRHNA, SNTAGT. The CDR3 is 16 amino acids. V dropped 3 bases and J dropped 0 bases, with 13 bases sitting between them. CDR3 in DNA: TGTGCCAGCAGTGATCGCTCCGGGGGAAGCACAGATACGCAGTATTTT. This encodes CASSDRSGGSTDTQYF.

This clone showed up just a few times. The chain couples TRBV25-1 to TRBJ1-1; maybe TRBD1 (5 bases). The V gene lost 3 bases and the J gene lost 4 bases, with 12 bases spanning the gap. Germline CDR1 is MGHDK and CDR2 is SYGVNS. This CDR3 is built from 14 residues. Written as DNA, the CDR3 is TGTGCCAGCAGTGAGGCGGGGGGGTTCACTGAAGCTTTCTTT. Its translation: CASSEAGGFTEAFF.

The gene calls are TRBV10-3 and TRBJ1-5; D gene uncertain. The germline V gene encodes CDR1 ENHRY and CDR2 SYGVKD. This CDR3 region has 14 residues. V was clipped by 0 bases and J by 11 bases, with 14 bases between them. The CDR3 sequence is CAISESDSPPSQHF. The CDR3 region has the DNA TGTGCCATCAGTGAGTCGGACTCGCCTCCATCCCAGCATTTT.

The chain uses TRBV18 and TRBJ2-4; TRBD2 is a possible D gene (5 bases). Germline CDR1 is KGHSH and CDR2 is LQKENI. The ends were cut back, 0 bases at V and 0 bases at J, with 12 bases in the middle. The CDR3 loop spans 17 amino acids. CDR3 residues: CASSPPIRGLAKNIQYF. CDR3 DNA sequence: TGTGCCAGCTCACCACCGATTCGGGGTCTAGCCAAAAACATTCAGTACTTC.

CDR3 bases: TGTGCCAGCAGCCAAGTAGGCCCCGGAAACACCATATATTTT. It codes for CASSQVGPGNTIYF. V and J are TRBV3-1 (or the pseudogene TRBV3-2) and TRBJ1-3; D not resolved. Trimming removed 1 base from V and 4 bases from J, with 8 bases in between. Germline V gene lookup returns CDR1 LGHDT and CDR2 YNNKEL (reference sequence). The CDR3 spans 14 residues.

CDR3: CSVDVVNEQFF. The CDR3 coding sequence is TGCAGCGTTGATGTCGTCAATGAGCAGTTCTTC. The V call is TRBV29-1, the J call TRBJ2-1; the D is unclear. This CDR3 region has 11 residues. Per germline, CDR1 SQVTM and CDR2 ANQGSEA. V was cut by 3 bases and J by 6 bases, with 6 bases left in between.

In nucleotides, the CDR3 is TGTGCCAGTAGTATGGGGCTCCCGCCGGGACCGGGACAGGGGTTGGGTCAGCCCCAGCATTTT. Translated, it gives CASSMGLPPGPGQGLGQPQHF. The genes are TRBV19 and TRBJ1-5, with TRBD1 identical over 10 bases. V lost 3 bases, J lost 6 bases, and 23 bases stayed unmatched. Germline V CDR1 and CDR2: LNHDA, SQIVND (reference sequence). The CDR3 loop spans 21 amino acids. Using reference TRBV19 and TRBJ1-5 for the parts outside the CDR3, the full variable domain is DGGITQSPKYLFRKEGQNVTLSCEQNLNHDAMYWYRQDPGQGLRLIYYSQIVNDFQKGDIAEGYSVSREKKESFPLTVTSAQKNPTAFYLCASSMGLPPGPGQGLGQPQHFGDGTRLSIL.

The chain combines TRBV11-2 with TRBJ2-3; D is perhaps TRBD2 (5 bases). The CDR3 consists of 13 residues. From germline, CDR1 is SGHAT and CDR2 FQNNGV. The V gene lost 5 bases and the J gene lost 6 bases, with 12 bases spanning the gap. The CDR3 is CASSPRPGDTQYF. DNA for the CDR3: TGTGCCAGCAGCCCAAGACCGGGGGATACGCAGTATTTT.

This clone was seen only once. CDR3 loop: CASSRLGSPGEQYF. The CDR3 DNA reads TGTGCCAGCAGCAGGTTGGGCAGTCCCGGCGAGCAGTACTTC. The J gene is TRBJ2-7, the V gene TRBV3-1 (or the pseudogene TRBV3-2); D is unresolved. Germline lookup yields CDR1 LGHDT and CDR2 YNNKEL (reference sequence). The CDR3 has 14 residues. Trimming stripped 5 bases from V and 6 bases from J, with 17 bases between.

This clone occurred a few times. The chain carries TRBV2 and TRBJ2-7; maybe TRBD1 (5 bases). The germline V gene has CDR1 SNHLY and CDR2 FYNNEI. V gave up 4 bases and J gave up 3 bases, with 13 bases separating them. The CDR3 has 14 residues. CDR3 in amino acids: CASSVGQGFYEQYF. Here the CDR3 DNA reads TGTGCCAGCAGTGTGGGGCAAGGGTTCTACGAGCAGTACTTC.

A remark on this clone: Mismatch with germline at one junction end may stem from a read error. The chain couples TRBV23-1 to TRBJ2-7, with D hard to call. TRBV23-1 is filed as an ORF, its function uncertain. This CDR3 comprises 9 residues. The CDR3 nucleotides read TGCGCCAGCAGTCAATCTCTCGCCTTC. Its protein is CASSQSLAF.